Only one count was recorded for the clone carrying this TCR beta chain. Libraries were prepared by immunoSEQ multiplex PCR; TCRdb keeps only in-frame clonotypes and omits some of them. The data contain 75,000 to 100,000 clones, roughly 93% of them singletons. The source of the sample is a study of OX40 agonist ivuxolimab in advanced cancers. About the study: Past anti-PD-1, anti-PD-L1 or anti-CTLA-4 therapy was accepted, and approximately 37% had received some.

The CDR3 has 15 residues. Germline CDR1 and CDR2: MNHEY and SMNVEV (reference sequence). The germline V and J ends were trimmed by 5 bases and 1 base, with 12 bases remaining between them. The specimen comprised CD4+ or CD8+ T cells sorted from blood, sampled in a trial of the OX40 agonist ivuxolimab. The V gene is TRBV27, the J gene TRBJ2-1, with D perhaps matching TRBD2 (6 bases). This receptor was taken from an adult with an advanced solid tumor such as melanoma, head and neck, liver or kidney cancer. As DNA, the CDR3 is TGTGCCAGCAGTAACCCGGGACTTTCCTACAATGAGCAGTTCTTC. This gives the protein CASSNPGLSYNEQFF.